The 9 T cell receptor beta chains below were found in one sample sequenced in a study of blood T cell repertoires in COVID-19. The repertoire was sequenced with immunoSEQ multiplex PCR; TCRdb's copy has only in-frame clones and lacks some. The top ten clones hold 3% to 3.5% of a sample with some 530,000 clones, 80% to 90% of them seen once. Sequencing input: peripheral blood. The receptor set was obtained from a human donor in a cohort sampled during active COVID-19.

The V gene is TRBV5-1, the J gene TRBJ1-2; 7 positions match TRBD1. This CDR3 has 13 residues. Trimming removed 5 bases from V and 6 bases from J; junction bases left unmatched: 7. Germline lookup yields CDR1 SGHRS and CDR2 YFSETQ. The DNA for the CDR3 is TGCGCCAGCAGTCCCCGGACAGGAAATGGCTACACCTTC. Amino acids: CASSPRTGNGYTF.

This chain connects TRBV5-4 to TRBJ1-2; 10 bases agree with TRBD1. Trimming removed 4 bases from V and 8 bases from J; junction bases left unmatched: 5. Germline V lookup: CDR1 SGHNT, CDR2 YYREEE (reference sequence). CDR3 size: 13 residues. In DNA, the CDR3 is TGTGCCAGCAGCATGGGACAGGGGAAGGGCTACACCTTC. Translated: CASSMGQGKGYTF.

The chain employs TRBV30 and TRBJ1-4; 8 positions agree with TRBD1. Germline CDR1 reads GTSNPN; CDR2 reads SVGIG (reference sequence). V trimming: 7 bases; J trimming: 3 bases; junction bases outside the gene matches: 10. This CDR3 has 15 amino acids. CDR3 DNA: TGTGCCTTTCGACAGGGGCATTCGGCTAATGAAAAACTGTTTTTT. The encoded protein is CAFRQGHSANEKLFF.

CDR3 nucleotides: TGTGCCAGCAGTCCAACTCTTTATCAGCCCCAGCATTTT. Residues: CASSPTLYQPQHF. The chain recombines TRBV28 with TRBJ1-5; D gene unclear. The germline V and J ends were trimmed by 5 bases and 5 bases, with 10 bases remaining between them. CDR3 length: 13 amino acids. CDR1 and CDR2 (germline): MDHEN, SYDVKM.

The chain joins TRBV12-3 or TRBV12-4 to TRBJ1-1; D is undetermined. CDR3 size: 11 residues. The V end lost 5 bases, the J end lost 7 bases, and 8 bases lay between the germline ends. For the CDR3, the DNA is TGTGCCAGCAGTACTGAATATGAAGCTTTCTTT. Amino acid sequence: CASSTEYEAFF.

The chain's CDR3 is CASRRSQGAAETQYF. CDR3 sequence (DNA): TGTGCCAGCAGGAGATCACAGGGGGCGGCAGAGACCCAGTACTTC. The V gene is TRBV2, the J gene TRBJ2-5; TRBD1 agrees at 9 bases. The CDR3 consists of 15 residues. The ends lost 6 bases at V and 4 bases at J; junction bases unmatched: 9. Germline CDR1 SNHLY, CDR2 FYNNEI.

This sequence joins TRBV5-8 and TRBJ2-7; D may be TRBD2 (6 bases). Germline CDR1 is SGHTS and CDR2 is YDEGEE. The germline V and J ends were trimmed by 4 bases and 3 bases, with 14 bases remaining between them. There are 14 residues in the CDR3. CDR3 loop: CASSTGTDSYEQYF. CDR3 coding DNA: TGTGCCAGCAGCACCGGGACTGATAGCTACGAGCAGTACTTC.

CDR3 region: CASSIGDRYNYGYTF. DNA of the CDR3: TGTGCCAGTAGTATCGGGGACAGATATAACTATGGCTACACCTTC. The V gene is TRBV19, the J gene TRBJ1-2, with 7 nucleotides matching TRBD1. V shed 3 bases, J shed 1 base, and the junction held 5 bases outside the gene matches. CDR3 length equals 15 residues. Per the germline V gene, CDR1 is LNHDA and CDR2 is SQIVND (reference sequence).

This clone was seen a few times. The chain uses TRBV4-3 and TRBJ1-6, with D uncertain. CDR3 length: 17 amino acids. Germline CDR1 LGHNA, CDR2 YSLEER. Trimming cost V 5 bases and J 3 bases, with 17 bases left between them. In DNA, the CDR3 is TGCGCCAGCAGCTTTCAAGGAGGGCTGGTCTATAATTCACCCCTCCACTTT. It translates to CASSFQGGLVYNSPLHF.